These 9 T cell receptor beta chains came from one sample sequenced in a study of B cell selection in AIRE deficiency. Libraries were prepared by immunoSEQ multiplex PCR; TCRdb keeps only in-frame clonotypes and omits some of them. The sample consists of about 27,000 clones, just under 97% of them appearing once. Sorting defined conventional CD4 T cells as CD4+CD127+. Sequences were obtained from CD4+CD127+ conventional T cells sorted from PBMCs. These receptors were obtained from a human donor in good health.

The chain employs TRBV6-1 and TRBJ1-1; D perhaps matches TRBD1 (5 bases). The germline gives CDR1 MNHNS, CDR2 SASEGT. V was clipped by 2 bases and J by 8 bases, with 15 bases between them. The CDR3 is 14 amino acids. The CDR3 protein is CASSERGRQVEAFF. In DNA, the CDR3 is TGTGCCAGCAGTGAACGGGGGAGGCAAGTGGAAGCTTTCTTT.

The chain combines TRBV4-1 with TRBJ2-4, with a tentative D call TRBD1 (5 bases). Per the germline V gene, CDR1 is MGHRA and CDR2 is YSYEKL. V dropped 1 base and J dropped 3 bases, with 7 bases sitting between them. The CDR3 contains 14 residues. The CDR3 DNA follows: TGCGCCAGCAGCCAAGGACAGAACAAAAACATTCAGTACTTC. Protein product: CASSQGQNKNIQYF.

This chain links TRBV5-1 with TRBJ1-4, with D perhaps TRBD1 (5 bases). The CDR3 spans 15 residues. Germline assignment: CDR1 SGHRS and CDR2 YFSETQ. Trimming left V 1 base short and J 0 bases short, with 7 bases between. CDR3 DNA sequence: TGCGCCAGCAGCTTGTTGGGGGCAACTAATGAAAAACTGTTTTTT. This translates into CASSLLGATNEKLFF.

V usage is TRBV6-6 and J usage is TRBJ1-5; 10 nucleotides line up with TRBD1. With V trimmed by 5 bases and J by 2 bases, 6 bases remained unmatched. Germline loops: CDR1 MNHNY, CDR2 SVGAGI (reference sequence). The CDR3 length is 16 residues. The CDR3 protein is CASSRQGARGNQPQHF. As DNA, the CDR3 is TGTGCCAGCAGTCGACAGGGGGCGCGGGGCAATCAGCCCCAGCATTTT.

V usage is TRBV7-2 and J usage is TRBJ1-1, with 7 bases matching TRBD1. V shed 1 base and J 3 bases; nucleotides not matched to a gene: 2. The length of the CDR3 is 14 residues. Germline V lookup: CDR1 SGHTA, CDR2 FQGNSA. CDR3 sequence: CASSLVGGDTEAFF. DNA of the CDR3: TGTGCCAGCAGCTTAGTAGGGGGCGACACTGAAGCTTTCTTT.

The chain links TRBV4-2 to TRBJ2-6, with D possibly TRBD2 on 7 matching bases. Germline V gene lookup returns CDR1 LGHNA and CDR2 YNFKEQ. V lost 0 bases and J lost 2, with 17 bases in between. The CDR3 sequence is 19 residues long. This CDR3 reads CASSQDPGGLLAGANVLTF. The CDR3 nucleotides are TGTGCCAGCAGCCAAGATCCGGGGGGCCTTTTAGCTGGGGCCAACGTCCTGACTTTC.

The V and J genes are TRBV5-4 and TRBJ2-3, with unresolved D. Trimming removed 4 bases from V and 2 bases from J, with 17 bases in between. This CDR3 region has 16 residues. Germline values: CDR1 SGHNT, CDR2 YYREEE (reference sequence). The CDR3 region is CASSQIQQANTDTQYF. DNA for the CDR3: TGTGCCAGCAGCCAGATTCAGCAGGCCAACACAGATACGCAGTATTTT.

This chain connects TRBV10-1 to TRBJ2-3; a possible D gene is TRBD2 (6 bases). V lost 5 bases and J lost 5, with 14 bases in between. The CDR3 contains 14 residues. Germline V gene lookup returns CDR1 WNHNN and CDR2 SYGVQD (reference sequence). CDR3 sequence: CASSRPGAGDTQYF. For the CDR3, the DNA is TGCGCCAGCAGTCGCCCGGGAGCCGGAGATACGCAGTATTTT.

This rearrangement joins TRBV5-1 to TRBJ2-7; TRBD1 aligns across 7 bases. Germline V gives CDR1 SGHRS, CDR2 YFSETQ. The trim removed 7 bases at V and 3 bases at J, leaving 10 bases unmatched. The CDR3 contains 14 residues. CDR3 sequence: CASSQPGQSYEQYF. The CDR3 region has the DNA TGCGCCAGCTCTCAACCGGGACAGAGCTACGAGCAGTACTTC.